The subject of this entry is one T cell receptor beta chain. V gave up 6 bases and J gave up 9 bases, with 17 bases separating them. The CDR3 runs to 13 residues. The germline V gene encodes CDR1 SNHLY and CDR2 FYNNEI. Under the authors' procedure: Nucleated cell counts were estimated from reference gene primer amplification. The method was immunoSEQ multiplex PCR; TCRdb's version includes in-frame clones alone and lacks a portion of them. That table furnishes V, J and clone size, whereas the DNA furnished D and trimming. The sample has over 200,000 clones; over 75% are singletons. The record originates from a study of blood T cell repertoires in COVID-19. Study-wide context: Sites across the United States, Italy and Spain contributed samples from acute and convalescent COVID-19. T cells, B-cell-depleted T cells, or PBMCs supplied cDNA or gDNA.

The TCR was taken from a man aged 40-50 years with active or convalescent COVID-19. V usage is TRBV2 and J usage is TRBJ2-5; D perhaps matches TRBD1 (5 bases). Sequencing was carried out using peripheral blood. The CDR3, as DNA: TGTGCCAGCAGACCCAGGGATTTCGTTTCCCAGTACTTC. The encoded protein is CASRPRDFVSQYF. Full variable domain (rest looked up from reference TRBV2 and TRBJ2-5): EPEVTQTPSHQVTQMGQEVILRCVPISNHLYFYWYRQILGQKVEFLVSFYNNEISEKSEIFDDQFSVERPDGSNFTLKIRSTKLEDSAMYFCASRPRDFVSQYFGPGTRLLVL.